The 15 T cell receptor beta chains listed next were all sequenced from one sample in a study of T-cell reconstitution after alpha-beta-depleted transplantation in children. Unique molecular identifiers tagged the TCRbeta library. TCRdb re-called the PCR reads with MiXCR, one entry per CDR3 protein. The data contain about 440,000 distinct CDR3 sequences, roughly 44% of them singletons. The material was PBMCs, obtained before TCRalphabeta/CD19-depleted stem cell transplant. These receptors were taken from a girl aged 2 to 9 with aplastic anemia, due to receive a stem cell transplant.

V usage is TRBV12-3 or TRBV12-4 and J usage is TRBJ2-7, with 9 bases identical to TRBD1. The CDR3 spans 13 residues. The V and J ends lost 7 bases and 5 bases, in that order; junction bases with no gene match: 6. The DNA for the CDR3 is TGTGCCAGCACTTGGACAGGGGCGGACGAGCAGTACTTC. It specifies CASTWTGADEQYF.

This clonotype was recorded many times. The chain combines TRBV24-1 with TRBJ1-5; tentatively, D is TRBD1 (5 bases). Looked up from germline, CDR1 is KGHDR and CDR2 is SFDVKD. V gave up 3 bases and J gave up 8 bases, with 7 bases separating them. The CDR3 is 12 amino acids. The CDR3 protein is CATSDGGKPQHF. Here the CDR3 DNA reads TGTGCCACCAGTGATGGGGGAAAGCCCCAGCATTTT.

Concerning this clonotype itself: This sequence may be a read error, since a much larger clone differs from it by one base. The genes are TRBV14 and TRBJ2-3; the D is unclear. The V gene lost 1 base and the J gene lost 6 bases, with 8 bases spanning the gap. The CDR3 consists of 13 residues. CDR1 is SGHDN, CDR2 FVKESK, per germline. The CDR3 reads CASSQVPSDTQYF. CDR3 in DNA: TGTGCCAGCAGCCAAGTCCCATCCGATACGCAGTATTTT.

This clonotype was counted a few times. V usage is TRBV6-1 and J usage is TRBJ1-5; perhaps TRBD1 as D (5 bases). Looked up from germline, CDR1 is MNHNS and CDR2 is SASEGT. This CDR3 region has 14 residues. V gave up 0 bases and J gave up 3 bases, with 6 bases separating them. CDR3 loop: CASSEARANQPQHF. CDR3 bases: TGTGCCAGCAGTGAAGCCAGGGCCAATCAGCCCCAGCATTTT.

The sample holds a few counts of this clonotype. J is TRBJ2-2 and V is TRBV30, with TRBD2 matching 7 bases. Germline V lookup: CDR1 GTSNPN, CDR2 SVGIG (reference sequence). V lost 0 bases and J lost 5; bases outside the gene matches: 9. The CDR3 is 16 amino acids. The CDR3 reads CAWSVAGGGGTGELFF. The CDR3, as DNA: TGTGCCTGGAGTGTAGCGGGTGGGGGAGGGACCGGGGAGCTGTTTTTT.

The chain combines TRBV6-1 with TRBJ2-7, with 8 bases lining up with TRBD1. Germline CDR1 MNHNS, CDR2 SASEGT. There are 15 residues in the CDR3. With V trimmed by 6 bases and J by 0 bases, 7 bases remained unmatched. The CDR3 sequence is CASRLTGASSYEQYF. CDR3 in DNA: TGTGCCAGCAGGCTGACAGGGGCCAGCTCCTACGAGCAGTACTTC.

The chain uses TRBV28 and TRBJ1-2; 7 bases align to TRBD1. Trimming cost V 6 bases and J 8 bases; bases outside gene matches: 12. Germline assignment: CDR1 MDHEN and CDR2 SYDVKM. The CDR3 runs 14 residues. The CDR3 sequence is CASRLTGTVEGYTF. CDR3 DNA: TGTGCCAGCAGACTTACCGGGACAGTAGAAGGCTACACCTTC.

This clonotype showed up just a few times. The chain has TRBV5-1 and TRBJ2-6, with D unresolved. In germline, CDR1 is SGHRS, CDR2 YFSETQ. Trimming cost V 4 bases and J 6 bases, with 14 bases left between them. CDR3 length: 15 residues. CDR3 region: CASSRTRLSANVLTF. The CDR3 coding sequence is TGCGCCAGCAGCCGAACCCGGCTTTCGGCCAACGTCCTGACTTTC.

The rearrangement links TRBV4-1 to TRBJ1-1, with a tentative D call TRBD1 (5 bases). Per germline, CDR1 MGHRA and CDR2 YSYEKL. Trimming shortened V by 0 bases and J by 5 bases, and 19 bases separated the two germline ends. The CDR3 is 17 amino acids. CDR3: CASSQEIGVQLGTEAFF. As DNA, the CDR3 is TGCGCCAGCAGCCAAGAAATAGGGGTTCAGTTGGGTACTGAAGCTTTCTTT.

This clonotype was seen ten or more times. The gene calls are TRBV12-3 or TRBV12-4 and TRBJ2-5; D uncertain. V was clipped by 3 bases and J by 1 base, with 9 bases between them. CDR3 length equals 14 residues. CDR3 sequence reads: CASSLRSSQETQYF. The DNA for the CDR3 is TGTGCCAGCAGTTTGCGCAGCTCCCAAGAGACCCAGTACTTC.

Worth noting for this clonotype: The junction and the germline gene differ at one end; a read error may be behind it. V gene TRBV30 combines with J gene TRBJ1-5; no clear D. CDR1 GTSNPN and CDR2 SVGIG come from the germline V gene (reference sequence). This CDR3 is built from 15 residues. The CDR3 reads CTWSVRGEFGQPQHF. CDR3 nucleotides: TGTACCTGGAGTGTACGTGGGGAGTTCGGTCAGCCCCAGCATTTT.

This chain uses TRBV20-1 with TRBJ1-5; TRBD1 is a possible D gene (5 bases). The CDR3 has 17 residues. V lost 0 bases to trimming and J lost 0 bases, with 15 bases between them. Germline assignment: CDR1 DFQATT and CDR2 SNEGSKA (reference sequence). CDR3 nucleotides: TGCAGTGCTAGAGATTGGAAGACAGACTATAGCAATCAGCCCCAGCATTTT. Its translation: CSARDWKTDYSNQPQHF.

This clonotype was found many times. The V and J genes are TRBV27 and TRBJ1-4; 9 bases map to TRBD1. The CDR3 extends over 14 amino acids. V shed 4 bases and J 9 bases; nucleotides not matched to a gene: 6. Per germline, CDR1 MNHEY and CDR2 SMNVEV (reference sequence). CDR3 sequence: CASSSGQGGKKLFF. The CDR3 DNA sequence: TGTGCCAGCAGTTCGGGACAGGGAGGGAAAAAACTGTTTTTT.

The chain combines TRBV20-1 with TRBJ2-7; the match to TRBD1 covers 8 bases. Germline V gene data show CDR1 as DFQATT and CDR2 as SNEGSKA (reference sequence). The length of the CDR3 is 13 residues. V was clipped by 6 bases and J by 4 bases; unmatched bases: 8. The CDR3 nucleotides are TGCAGTGCGCGAAACAGGGGGGATTACGAGCAGTACTTC. This codes for CSARNRGDYEQYF.

This clonotype was recorded many times. At one of its ends the junction is not consistent with the germline gene, which may arise from a read error. This chain links TRBV5-1 with TRBJ2-2; possibly TRBD1 for D (5 bases). The CDR3 runs to 15 residues. The germline gives CDR1 SGHRS, CDR2 YFSETQ. For the CDR3, the DNA is TGTGCCAGCAGCTTGGTCCAGGGCGGCACCGGGGAGCTGTTTTTT. Its protein is CASSLVQGGTGELFF.